This T cell receptor beta chain derives from a study of shared clonotypes between healthy human individuals. Whole-study context: With ages of 18 to 49, the donors were a couple of women and a few men.

The V gene end was trimmed by 0 bases and the J gene end by 1 base; junction bases not matched to a gene: 8. The CDR3 is made up of 17 amino acids. Germline loops: CDR1 SGHTS, CDR2 YDEGEE. As to this clone: The antigen is not known.

TCRdb keeps only in-frame clones here, not all; method: immunoSEQ multiplex PCR. In the table there are about 2.1 million clones, about 93% of which are singletons. Study results and caveats: Read depth was anticipated to influence clonotype sharing among donors. Estimated richness values were generally larger in naive subsets than in memory subsets.

CD45RO-negative, CCR7-selected cells formed the naive CD8 fraction, which excluded terminally differentiated effector memory CD45RA+ cells. This receptor was identified in a man between 18 and 29 years old in good health. Some clones in this sample may be carry-over from other donors' samples. The specimen sequenced was naive CD8+ T cells from PBMCs. V is TRBV5-8 and J is TRBJ2-3; 7 nucleotides match TRBD2. CDR3 bases: TGTGCCAGCAGCTTGGAGGGAAGACTAGCAGGCACAGATACGCAGTATTTT. It yields the protein CASSLEGRLAGTDTQYF.